This T cell receptor beta chain is from a study of blood T cell repertoires in COVID-19. Overall study context: From the United States, Italy and Spain came samples of acute and convalescent COVID-19. PBMCs, B-cell-depleted T cells, or T cells provided the cDNA or gDNA that made up the material.

V was cut by 5 bases and J by 10 bases, with 18 bases left in between. The CDR3 extends over 14 amino acids. Germline V gives CDR1 MNHEY, CDR2 SVGEGT. Original methodology: Counts of nucleated cells, estimated from reference gene primer amplification, were obtained. The table came from immunoSEQ multiplex PCR; TCRdb's copy has only in-frame clones and leaves some out. That table is the source of V, J and clone size, and D and trimming were worked out from the DNA. The data contain about 390,000 clones, around 87% of them singletons. Seattle patient enrollment occurred during active infection, with longitudinal follow-up thereafter.

Sequencing was performed on peripheral blood. The clonotype was recovered from a woman aged 55-70 years with COVID-19, enrolled during active disease. V is TRBV6-2 or TRBV6-3 and J is TRBJ2-1, with D unresolved. CDR3 DNA: TGTGCCAGCAGTAACGCGCTTAGCTCGCGGGAGCAGTTCTTC. It translates to CASSNALSSREQFF.